A single sample gave rise to the 29 T cell receptor beta chains below, sequenced in a study of T cells in Graves' hyperthyroidism and ophthalmopathy. Amplification targeted TCR beta CDR3 regions from RNA transcripts. The study used the HTBI primer set for a first-round RT-PCR of the TCR CDR3. Using its own MiXCR run on the multiplex PCR reads, TCRdb lists one record per CDR3 protein. The sample includes about 400,000 distinct CDR3 sequences, approximately 13% of them seen just once. Sequenced material: blood. All receptors derive from a woman under 30 with Graves' hyperthyroidism.

This clonotype has at least ten counts. The chain combines TRBV28 with TRBJ1-4; the match to TRBD1 covers 10 bases. The length of the CDR3 is 13 residues. CDR1 is MDHEN, CDR2 SYDVKM, per germline. J lost 5 bases, V lost 6 bases, and 0 bases had no gene match. The CDR3 coding sequence is TGTGCCAGCAGGGGACAGGGGAATGAAAAACTGTTTTTT. Protein product: CASRGQGNEKLFF.

This clonotype showed up many times. The chain carries TRBV30 and TRBJ2-1; TRBD2 aligns across 10 bases. J lost 0 bases, V lost 4 bases, and 3 bases had no gene match. The CDR3 length is 15 residues. The germline V gene encodes CDR1 GTSNPN and CDR2 SVGIG (reference sequence). Here the CDR3 DNA reads TGTGCCTGGATGATAGCGGGAGGCTCCTACAATGAGCAGTTCTTC. Translation gives CAWMIAGGSYNEQFF.

This clonotype occurred many times. The V gene is TRBV11-2, the J gene TRBJ1-2; TRBD1 is a possible D gene (6 bases). V was pared by 1 base and J by 6 bases, with 15 bases between. This CDR3 is built from 15 residues. Per germline, CDR1 SGHAT and CDR2 FQNNGV. This CDR3 reads CASSLASWHRDGYTF. The CDR3 DNA follows: TGTGCCAGCAGCTTAGCTTCTTGGCACAGGGATGGCTACACCTTC.

This clonotype was detected many times. The genes are TRBV6-6 and TRBJ1-2, with D uncertain. In germline, CDR1 is MNHNY, CDR2 SVGAGI (reference sequence). The length of the CDR3 is 15 residues. The V gene lost 0 bases and the J gene lost 6 bases, with 14 bases spanning the gap. CDR3 residues: CASSYSDPDANGYTF. The DNA for the CDR3 is TGTGCCAGCAGTTACTCAGACCCGGATGCAAATGGCTACACCTTC.

In this sample, this clonotype turned up many times. Here the CDR3 reads CASSLGGVGADTQYF. CDR3 DNA: TGTGCCAGCAGTTTAGGCGGAGTAGGGGCAGATACGCAGTATTTT. The chain is built from TRBV12-3 or TRBV12-4 and TRBJ2-3, with a possible D match to TRBD1 (5 bases). V was trimmed by 1 base and J by 4 bases, leaving 12 bases between them. The CDR3 is made up of 15 amino acids.

The sample holds many counts of this clonotype. The chain is built from TRBV18 and TRBJ1-5; D is unresolved. Germline CDR1 reads KGHSH; CDR2 reads LQKENI. The CDR3 runs 16 residues. The V end lost 0 bases, the J end lost 5 bases, and 14 bases lay between the germline ends. In DNA form, the CDR3 reads TGTGCCAGCTCACCACCGTGGGGAGAGGGTCATCAGCCCCAGCATTTT. The encoded protein is CASSPPWGEGHQPQHF.

The chain carries TRBV20-1 and TRBJ1-1; D perhaps matches TRBD1 (6 bases). Trimming took 5 bases from V and 0 from J, leaving 34 bases between them. Germline V gene lookup returns CDR1 DFQATT and CDR2 SNEGSKA (reference sequence). The CDR3 loop spans 21 amino acids. The CDR3 DNA sequence: TGCAGTGCTTGGGGACTCCTCGTTAAAGGGGGGGACAAAATCATGAACACTGAAGCTTTCTTT. Its protein product is CSAWGLLVKGGDKIMNTEAFF.

The genes are TRBV18 and TRBJ2-3; possibly TRBD1 for D (6 bases). The CDR3 has 14 amino acids. Per germline, CDR1 KGHSH and CDR2 LQKENI. V was clipped by 5 bases and J by 4 bases, with 13 bases between them. As DNA, the CDR3 is TGTGCCAGCTCAACCCGGGACAAGGCAGATACGCAGTATTTT. Protein: CASSTRDKADTQYF.

At least ten counts were recorded for this clonotype. The chain recombines TRBV7-2 with TRBJ2-5; D unclear. V shed 1 base and J shed 2 bases, with 11 bases lying between them. Germline V gives CDR1 SGHTA, CDR2 FQGNSA. CDR3 length: 15 amino acids. CDR3 residues: CASSLGGRLQETQYF. The CDR3 DNA reads TGTGCCAGCAGCTTAGGTGGCAGGCTTCAAGAGACCCAGTACTTC.

This clonotype came up many times. The chain employs TRBV7-3 and TRBJ2-7; 11 bases line up with TRBD2. The CDR3 is made up of 15 amino acids. The junction had 8 bases not matched to a gene; V was cut back by 5 bases and J by 5 bases. Per germline, CDR1 SGHTA and CDR2 FQGTGA. The DNA for the CDR3 is TGTGCCAGCAGCGCCCAGCCGGGACTAGCGGACGAGCAGTACTTC. This gives the protein CASSAQPGLADEQYF.

This chain uses TRBV3-1 with TRBJ1-6, with TRBD1 matching over 7 bases. Trimming removed 3 bases from V and 11 bases from J; junction bases left unmatched: 4. Per the germline V gene, CDR1 is LGHDT and CDR2 is YNNKEL (reference sequence). The CDR3 covers 13 residues. The CDR3 region has the DNA TGTGCCAGCAGCCAGGGGCAGGGGGCACCCCTCCACTTT. Amino acid sequence: CASSQGQGAPLHF.

With regard to this clonotype: Possible read error: a much larger clone is one base away. V is TRBV27 and J is TRBJ1-2, with TRBD1 matching over 9 bases. Trimming cost V 6 bases and J 7 bases; bases outside gene matches: 3. Germline V lookup: CDR1 MNHEY, CDR2 SMNVEV (reference sequence). There are 12 residues in the CDR3. The CDR3 loop is CASSDRGGGYTF. In DNA, the CDR3 is TGTGCCAGCAGCGACAGGGGGGGTGGCTACACCTTC.

This clonotype was detected many times. The V call is TRBV12-3 or TRBV12-4, the J call TRBJ1-1, with 7 nucleotides matching TRBD1. This CDR3 has 15 amino acids. Losses at the gene ends were 5 bases for V and 6 bases for J; bases not matched to a gene: 12. CDR3 nucleotide sequence: TGTGCCAGCAGTCTGACAGGGCCGGATGGCGCTGAAGCTTTCTTT. Its translation is CASSLTGPDGAEAFF.

The chain is built from TRBV6-2 or TRBV6-3 and TRBJ2-2, with 7 bases aligning to TRBD2. The V segment lost 0 bases and the J segment 6 bases; nucleotides outside the gene matches: 4. Germline CDR1 reads MNHEY; CDR2 reads SVGEGT. The CDR3 is made up of 15 amino acids. The CDR3 region is CASSYSQTSAGELFF. CDR3 nucleotide sequence: TGTGCCAGCAGTTACTCACAAACTAGCGCCGGGGAGCTGTTTTTT.

This clonotype was found many times. The genes are TRBV12-3 or TRBV12-4 and TRBJ2-1; possible D gene TRBD2, 5 bases. The V gene lost 6 bases and the J gene lost 0 bases, with 15 bases spanning the gap. The CDR3 length is 16 residues. The CDR3 DNA follows: TGTGCCAGCAGCCCCGCTAGGAGGAGCTCCTACAATGAGCAGTTCTTC. Its protein product is CASSPARRSSYNEQFF.

This clonotype was observed many times. The rearrangement uses TRBV12-3 or TRBV12-4 and TRBJ1-1; D is possibly TRBD1 (5 bases). This CDR3 contains 13 residues. V was shortened by 6 bases and J by 6 bases, with 14 bases between the two germline ends. CDR3 amino acids: CASSAGEGAEAFF. The CDR3 DNA sequence: TGTGCCAGCAGCGCGGGGGAAGGAGCTGAAGCTTTCTTT.

The J gene is TRBJ2-7, the V gene TRBV25-1; 7 bases map to TRBD1. This CDR3 has 13 residues. CDR1 and CDR2 (germline): MGHDK, SYGVNS. The trim removed 3 bases at V and 5 bases at J, leaving 4 bases unmatched. CDR3 sequence: CASSEDRSHEQYF. CDR3 DNA sequence: TGTGCCAGCAGTGAGGACAGGTCCCACGAGCAGTACTTC.

CDR3 sequence: CASSTYNNEQFF. DNA for the CDR3: TGTGCCAGCAGCACTTACAACAATGAGCAGTTCTTC. The chain carries TRBV7-2 and TRBJ2-1, with D hard to call. This CDR3 contains 12 residues. The germline V gene has CDR1 SGHTA and CDR2 FQGNSA. The V and J ends lost 5 bases and 5 bases respectively, with 7 bases between them.

This clonotype was picked up many times. The chain carries TRBV27 and TRBJ2-1; D perhaps matches TRBD1 (6 bases). Germline V gene sequence: CDR1 MNHEY, CDR2 SMNVEV (reference sequence). The V end lost 2 bases, the J end lost 8 bases, and 10 bases lay between the germline ends. The CDR3 has 13 residues. The CDR3 sequence is CASSLREGDEQFF. DNA of the CDR3: TGTGCCAGCAGTTTAAGAGAGGGGGATGAGCAGTTCTTC.

This clonotype was seen ten or more times. V is TRBV29-1 and J is TRBJ1-2; 7 nucleotides agree with TRBD1. Trimming removed 4 bases from V and 2 bases from J; junction bases left unmatched: 1. There are 12 residues in the CDR3. Germline CDR1 SQVTM, CDR2 ANQGSEA. The DNA for the CDR3 is TGCAGCGTTGGGGACAGAAACTATGGCTACACCTTC. Translation gives CSVGDRNYGYTF.

This clonotype appeared many times. The rearrangement uses TRBV3-1 and TRBJ2-1; 9 bases fit TRBD1. This CDR3 spans 15 amino acids. The V and J ends lost 4 bases and 9 bases, in that order; junction bases with no gene match: 10. Germline lookup yields CDR1 LGHDT and CDR2 YNNKEL (reference sequence). The CDR3 protein is CASSPWDRANSEQFF. DNA of the CDR3: TGTGCCAGCAGCCCTTGGGACAGGGCTAACAGTGAGCAGTTCTTC.

This clonotype was recorded once. The V gene is TRBV7-9, the J gene TRBJ2-5; 13 bases fit TRBD2. V lost 3 bases and J lost 9; bases outside the gene matches: 10. Germline V gene lookup returns CDR1 SEHNR and CDR2 FQNEAQ (reference sequence). This CDR3 is 16 amino acids long. CDR3 amino acids: CASSFTPGTSGKAQYF. The CDR3 nucleotides read TGTGCCAGCAGCTTCACTCCCGGGACTAGCGGGAAGGCCCAGTACTTC.

Of note for this clonotype: A read error may explain this, as a much larger clone is one base away. The chain links TRBV6-2 or TRBV6-3 to TRBJ2-3; 8 bases line up with TRBD2. V lost 2 bases and J lost 5; bases outside the gene matches: 15. In germline, CDR1 is MNHEY, CDR2 SVGEGT. This CDR3 is built from 18 residues. In DNA form, the CDR3 reads TGTGCCAGCAGTTACCCGTCGCGCAGCGGGGGTTATGGAGATACGCAGTATTTT. It codes for CASSYPSRSGGYGDTQYF.

This clonotype came up a few times. The V and J genes are TRBV7-3 and TRBJ2-1, with D possibly being TRBD2 (6 bases). The CDR3 is 16 amino acids. The germline V gene has CDR1 SGHTA and CDR2 FQGTGA. With 2 bases removed from V and 0 bases from J, the gap between germline ends came to 11 bases. The CDR3 loop is CASSLGGGFSYNEQFF. In DNA, the CDR3 is TGTGCCAGCAGCTTAGGTGGAGGGTTCTCCTACAATGAGCAGTTCTTC. The whole variable domain, filled in from reference TRBV7-3 and TRBJ2-1, reads GAGVSQTPSNKVTEKGKYVELRCDPISGHTALYWYRQSLGQGPEFLIYFQGTGAADDSGLPNDRFFAVRPEGSVSTLKIQRTERGDSAVYLCASSLGGGFSYNEQFFGPGTRLTVL.

This rearrangement joins TRBV6-1 to TRBJ2-3, with D perhaps matching TRBD2 (5 bases). Germline V gene sequence: CDR1 MNHNS, CDR2 SASEGT. V was trimmed by 5 bases and J by 7 bases, leaving 13 bases between them. The CDR3 length is 13 residues. CDR3 in DNA: TGTGCCAGCAGTAGCAACGGGGTCTATACGCAGTATTTT. Protein product: CASSSNGVYTQYF.

About this clonotype itself: A much larger clone differs by one base, so this may be a read error. The genes are TRBV28 and TRBJ1-1, with TRBD1 as a possible D gene (5 bases). V lost 5 bases and J lost 6, with 19 bases in between. CDR3 length equals 15 residues. Germline CDR1 is MDHEN and CDR2 is SYDVKM. CDR3 nucleotide sequence: TGTGCCAGCAGTCCCGGGGGGGGGTGGGGAGCTGAAGCTTTCTTT. This encodes CASSPGGGWGAEAFF. Full variable domain (rest looked up from reference TRBV28 and TRBJ1-1): DVKVTQSSRYLVKRTGEKVFLECVQDMDHENMFWYRQDPGLGLRLIYFSYDVKMKEKGDIPEGYSVSREKKERFSLILESASTNQTSMYLCASSPGGGWGAEAFFGQGTRLTVV.

This clonotype was recorded many times. The CDR3 loop is CSARASKQGNTEAFF. CDR3 nucleotide sequence: TGCAGTGCTAGAGCTTCAAAACAGGGGAACACTGAAGCTTTCTTT. The genes are TRBV20-1 and TRBJ1-1, with D tentatively TRBD1 (6 bases). V lost 1 base and J 1 base, leaving 13 bases between the germline ends. CDR3 size: 15 residues. Per the germline V gene, CDR1 is DFQATT and CDR2 is SNEGSKA (reference sequence).

CDR3 sequence reads: CASSPRLARELFF. DNA of the CDR3: TGTGCCAGCAGTCCCCGACTAGCCCGGGAGCTGTTTTTT. The gene calls are TRBV28 and TRBJ2-2; 7 nucleotides match TRBD2. V trimming: 5 bases; J trimming: 9 bases; junction bases outside the gene matches: 6. Germline V lookup: CDR1 MDHEN, CDR2 SYDVKM. The CDR3 spans 13 residues.

This clonotype came up many times. The V call is TRBV7-9, the J call TRBJ2-7; 9 nucleotides align to TRBD2. V was clipped by 5 bases and J by 5 bases; unmatched bases: 7. The CDR3 spans 14 residues. In germline, CDR1 is SEHNR, CDR2 FQNEAQ (reference sequence). CDR3 coding DNA: TGTGCCAGCAGCCCGCGGACTAGCGAAGACGAGCAGTACTTC. Residues: CASSPRTSEDEQYF.